This record covers a single T cell receptor (beta chain). Its antigen remains unidentified. The entry originates in a study of shared clonotypes between healthy human individuals. Points from the study as a whole: Specimens sampled were limited to blood, with tissue repertoires likely differing. Generally, estimated richness proved larger in naive subsets than it did in memory subsets. It was observed that 4% to 6% of naive CD4 clonotypes were shared across a few donors.

Each cell subset's genomic DNA was divided evenly among several immunoSEQ plates. Using immunoSEQ multiplex PCR, the repertoire was profiled, and TCRdb retains in-frame clones only, with some absent. The sample shows some 1,400,000 clones, around 97% of them seen only once. Per the germline V gene, CDR1 is SGDLS and CDR2 is YYNGEE. V was trimmed by 0 bases and J by 4 bases, leaving 17 bases between them. The CDR3 is 16 amino acids. This TCR derives from a man aged 30-40 years in good health. The rearrangement uses TRBV9 and TRBJ2-7; weak D call: TRBD2 (6 bases). The sequenced sample was naive CD4+ T cells sorted from blood. Subset indicated: CD45RA+ positively selected. CDR3 in amino acids: CASSVAQGASVYEQYF. In nucleotides, the CDR3 is TGTGCCAGCAGCGTAGCCCAGGGAGCTAGCGTTTACGAGCAGTACTTC. Complete variable domain (other parts from reference TRBV9 and TRBJ2-7): DSGVTQTPKHLITATGQRVTLRCSPRSGDLSVYWYQQSLDQGLQFLIQYYNGEERAKGNILERFSAQQFPDLHSELNLSSLELGDSALYFCASSVAQGASVYEQYFGPGTRLTVT.